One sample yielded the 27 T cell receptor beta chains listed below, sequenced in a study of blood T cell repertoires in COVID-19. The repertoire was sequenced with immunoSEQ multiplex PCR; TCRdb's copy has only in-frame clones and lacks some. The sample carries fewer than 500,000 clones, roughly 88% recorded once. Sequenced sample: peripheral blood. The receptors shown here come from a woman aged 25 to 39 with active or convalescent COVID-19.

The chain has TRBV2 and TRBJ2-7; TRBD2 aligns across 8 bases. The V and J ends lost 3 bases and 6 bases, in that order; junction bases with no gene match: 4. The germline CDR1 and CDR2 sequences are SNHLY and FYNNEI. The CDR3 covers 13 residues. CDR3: CASSEGREAEQYF. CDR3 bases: TGTGCCAGCAGTGAGGGGCGGGAGGCCGAGCAGTACTTC.

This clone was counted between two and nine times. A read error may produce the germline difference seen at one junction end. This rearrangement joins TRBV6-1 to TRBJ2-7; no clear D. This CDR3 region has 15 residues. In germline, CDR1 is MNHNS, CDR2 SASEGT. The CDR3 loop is CASTELLTPGGEQYF. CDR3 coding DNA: TGTGCCAGCACTGAACTTTTGACACCAGGTGGGGAGCAGTACTTC.

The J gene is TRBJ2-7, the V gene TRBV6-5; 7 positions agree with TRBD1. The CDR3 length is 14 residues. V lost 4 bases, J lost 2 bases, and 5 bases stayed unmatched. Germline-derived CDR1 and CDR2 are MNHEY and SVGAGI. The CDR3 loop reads CASSLGQMTYEQYF. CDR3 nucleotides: TGTGCCAGCAGTTTGGGACAGATGACCTACGAGCAGTACTTC.

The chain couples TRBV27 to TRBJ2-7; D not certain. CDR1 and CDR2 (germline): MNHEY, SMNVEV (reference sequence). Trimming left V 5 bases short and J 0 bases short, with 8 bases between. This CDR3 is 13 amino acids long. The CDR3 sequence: CASSPLSSYEQYF. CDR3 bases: TGTGCCAGCAGTCCCTTGTCCTCCTACGAGCAGTACTTC.

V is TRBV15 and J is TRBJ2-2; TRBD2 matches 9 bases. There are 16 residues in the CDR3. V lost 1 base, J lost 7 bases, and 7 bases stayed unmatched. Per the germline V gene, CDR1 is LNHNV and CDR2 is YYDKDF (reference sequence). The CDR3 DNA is TGTGCCACCAGCAGAGGAGTAGCGGGAGCCGGCGGGGAGCTGTTTTTT. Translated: CATSRGVAGAGGELFF.

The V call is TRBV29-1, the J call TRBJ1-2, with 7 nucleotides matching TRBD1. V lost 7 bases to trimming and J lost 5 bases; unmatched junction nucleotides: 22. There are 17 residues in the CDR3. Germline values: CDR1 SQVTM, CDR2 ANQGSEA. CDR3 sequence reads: CSALKASGGPKEYGYTF. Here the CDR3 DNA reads TGCAGCGCCCTTAAGGCGTCAGGGGGGCCGAAGGAGTATGGCTACACCTTC.

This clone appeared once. CDR3 loop: CASRRDTNYGYTF. The CDR3 nucleotides are TGTGCCAGCAGACGGGACACGAACTATGGCTACACCTTC. The chain links TRBV12-3 or TRBV12-4 to TRBJ1-2; D is perhaps TRBD1 (6 bases). V was pared by 6 bases and J by 2 bases, with 10 bases between. This CDR3 region has 13 residues.

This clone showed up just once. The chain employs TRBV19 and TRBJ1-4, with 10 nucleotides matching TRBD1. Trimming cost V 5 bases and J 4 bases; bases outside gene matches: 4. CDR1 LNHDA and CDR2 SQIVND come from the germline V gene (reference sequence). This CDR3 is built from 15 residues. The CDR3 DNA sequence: TGTGCCAGTAGTTACCGGGACAGGGGTAATGAAAAACTGTTTTTT. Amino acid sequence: CASSYRDRGNEKLFF.

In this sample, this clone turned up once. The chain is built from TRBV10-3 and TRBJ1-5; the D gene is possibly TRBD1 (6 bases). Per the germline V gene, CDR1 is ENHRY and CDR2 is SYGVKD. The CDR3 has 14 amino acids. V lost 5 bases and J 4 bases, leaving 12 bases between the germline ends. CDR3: CAISKDSSNQPQHF. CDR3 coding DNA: TGTGCCATCAGTAAGGACAGCTCTAATCAGCCCCAGCATTTT.

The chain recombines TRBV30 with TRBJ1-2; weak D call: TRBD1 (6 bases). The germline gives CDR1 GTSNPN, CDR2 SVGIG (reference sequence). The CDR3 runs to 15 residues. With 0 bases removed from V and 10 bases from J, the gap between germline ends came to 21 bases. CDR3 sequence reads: CAWSVFRQGPFNYTF. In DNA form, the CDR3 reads TGTGCCTGGAGTGTATTTCGGCAGGGGCCATTTAACTACACCTTC.

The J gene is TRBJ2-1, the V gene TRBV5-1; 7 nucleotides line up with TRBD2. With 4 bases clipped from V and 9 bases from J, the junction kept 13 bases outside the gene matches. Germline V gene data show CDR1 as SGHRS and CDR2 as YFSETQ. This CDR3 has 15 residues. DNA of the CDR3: TGCGCCAGCAGCCCCCGGGAGGACACAAAAGGTGAGCAGTTCTTC. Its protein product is CASSPREDTKGEQFF.

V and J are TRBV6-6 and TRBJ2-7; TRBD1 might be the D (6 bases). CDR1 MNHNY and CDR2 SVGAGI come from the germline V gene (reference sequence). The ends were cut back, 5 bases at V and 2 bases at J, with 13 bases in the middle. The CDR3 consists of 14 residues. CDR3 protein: CASSRVTGPYEQYF. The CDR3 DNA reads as TGTGCCAGCAGTCGTGTAACAGGGCCCTACGAGCAGTACTTC.

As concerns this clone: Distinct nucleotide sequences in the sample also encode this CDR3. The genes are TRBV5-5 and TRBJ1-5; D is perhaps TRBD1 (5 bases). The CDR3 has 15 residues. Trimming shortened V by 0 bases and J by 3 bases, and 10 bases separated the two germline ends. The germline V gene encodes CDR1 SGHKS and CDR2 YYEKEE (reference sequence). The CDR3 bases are TGTGCCAGCAGCTTGGGTCAGGGCTACAATCAGCCCCAGCATTTT. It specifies CASSLGQGYNQPQHF.

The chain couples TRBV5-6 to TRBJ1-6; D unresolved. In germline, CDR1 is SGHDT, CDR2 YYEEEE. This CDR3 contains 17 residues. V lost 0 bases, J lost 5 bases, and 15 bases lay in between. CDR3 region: CASSLAGVVSDNSPLHF. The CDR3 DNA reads TGTGCCAGCAGCTTGGCCGGGGTCGTTTCCGATAATTCACCCCTCCACTTT.

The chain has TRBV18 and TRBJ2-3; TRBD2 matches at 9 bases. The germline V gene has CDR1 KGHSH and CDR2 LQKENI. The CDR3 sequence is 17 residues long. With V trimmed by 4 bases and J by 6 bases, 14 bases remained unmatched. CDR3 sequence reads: CASSRTLAGASGDTQYF. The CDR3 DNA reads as TGTGCCAGCTCACGCACGTTAGCGGGAGCGAGTGGGGATACGCAGTATTTT.

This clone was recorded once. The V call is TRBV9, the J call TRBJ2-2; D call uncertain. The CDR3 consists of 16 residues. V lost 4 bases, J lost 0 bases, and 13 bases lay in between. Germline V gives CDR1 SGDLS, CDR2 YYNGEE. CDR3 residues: CASSPVAGANTGELFF. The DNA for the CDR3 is TGTGCCAGCAGCCCCGTGGCAGGTGCGAACACCGGGGAGCTGTTTTTT.

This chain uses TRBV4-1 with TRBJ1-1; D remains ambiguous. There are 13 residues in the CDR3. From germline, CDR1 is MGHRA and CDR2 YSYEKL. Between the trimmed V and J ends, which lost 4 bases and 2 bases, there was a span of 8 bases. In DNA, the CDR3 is TGCGCCAGCAGCCCCGGAGCCAACACTGAAGCTTTCTTT. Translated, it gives CASSPGANTEAFF.

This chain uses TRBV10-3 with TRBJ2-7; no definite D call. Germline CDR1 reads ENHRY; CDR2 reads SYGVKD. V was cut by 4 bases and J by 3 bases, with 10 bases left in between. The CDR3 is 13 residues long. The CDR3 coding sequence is TGTGCCATCAGTGCAGAATCGGGCTACGAGCAGTACTTC. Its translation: CAISAESGYEQYF.

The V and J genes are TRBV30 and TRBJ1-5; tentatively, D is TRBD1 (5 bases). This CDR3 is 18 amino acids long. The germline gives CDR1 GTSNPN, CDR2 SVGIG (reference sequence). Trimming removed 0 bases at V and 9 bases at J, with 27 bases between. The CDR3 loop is CAWSVGGAGVVSQSPQHF. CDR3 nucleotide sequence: TGTGCCTGGAGTGTAGGAGGGGCGGGGGTTGTAAGTCAATCGCCCCAGCATTTT.

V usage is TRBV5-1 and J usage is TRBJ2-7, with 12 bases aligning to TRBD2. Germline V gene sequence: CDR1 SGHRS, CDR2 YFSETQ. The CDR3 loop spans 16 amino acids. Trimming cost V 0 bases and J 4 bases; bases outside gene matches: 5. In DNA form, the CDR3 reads TGCGCCAGCAGCTTGGCCGCAGGGACTAGCGGGTACGAGCAGTACTTC. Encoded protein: CASSLAAGTSGYEQYF. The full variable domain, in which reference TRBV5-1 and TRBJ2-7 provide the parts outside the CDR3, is KAGVTQTPRYLIKTRGQQVTLSCSPISGHRSVSWYQQTPGQGLQFLFEYFSETQRNKGNFPGRFSGRQFSNSRSEMNVSTLELGDSALYLCASSLAAGTSGYEQYFGPGTRLTVT.

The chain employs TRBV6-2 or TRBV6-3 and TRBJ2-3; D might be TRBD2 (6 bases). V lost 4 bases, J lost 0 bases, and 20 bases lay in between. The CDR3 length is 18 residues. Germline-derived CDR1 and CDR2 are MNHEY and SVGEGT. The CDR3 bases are TGTGCCAGCAGTTCTCTTGGTCGGGGGACGCTTAGCACAGATACGCAGTATTTT. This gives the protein CASSSLGRGTLSTDTQYF.

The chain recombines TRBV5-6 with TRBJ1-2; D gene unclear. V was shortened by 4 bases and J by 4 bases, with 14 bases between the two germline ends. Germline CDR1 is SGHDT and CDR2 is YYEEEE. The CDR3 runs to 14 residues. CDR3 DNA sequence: TGTGCCAGCAGCCCCCCGGAGCGCGGCTATGGCTACACCTTC. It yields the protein CASSPPERGYGYTF.

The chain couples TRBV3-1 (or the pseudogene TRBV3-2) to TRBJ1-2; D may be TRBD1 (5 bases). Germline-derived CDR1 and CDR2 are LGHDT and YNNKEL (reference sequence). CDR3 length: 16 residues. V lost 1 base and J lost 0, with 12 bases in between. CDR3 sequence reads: CASSQARQFSNYGYTF. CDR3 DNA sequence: TGTGCCAGCAGCCAAGCCCGACAGTTCTCTAACTATGGCTACACCTTC.

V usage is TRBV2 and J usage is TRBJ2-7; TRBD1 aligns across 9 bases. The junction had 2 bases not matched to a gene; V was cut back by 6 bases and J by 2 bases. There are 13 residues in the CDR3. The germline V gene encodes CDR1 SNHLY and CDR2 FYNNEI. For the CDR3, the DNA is TGTGCCAGCAGGACAGGGGGTACCTACGAGCAGTACTTC. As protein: CASRTGGTYEQYF.

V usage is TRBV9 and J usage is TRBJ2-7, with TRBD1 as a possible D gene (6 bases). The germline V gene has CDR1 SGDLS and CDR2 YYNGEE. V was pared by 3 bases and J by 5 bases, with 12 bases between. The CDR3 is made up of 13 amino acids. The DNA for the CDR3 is TGTGCCAGCAGCGGACGGACAGAGGACGAGCAGTACTTC. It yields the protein CASSGRTEDEQYF.

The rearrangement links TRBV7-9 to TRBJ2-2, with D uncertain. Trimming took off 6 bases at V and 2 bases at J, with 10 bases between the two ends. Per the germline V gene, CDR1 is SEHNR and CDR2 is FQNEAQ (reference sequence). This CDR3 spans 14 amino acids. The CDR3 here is CASSQSTNTGELFF. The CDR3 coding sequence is TGTGCCAGCAGTCAATCAACAAACACCGGGGAGCTGTTTTTT.

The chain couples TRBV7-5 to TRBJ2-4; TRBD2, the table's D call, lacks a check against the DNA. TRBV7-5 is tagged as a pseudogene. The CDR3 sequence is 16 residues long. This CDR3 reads CVSGRSKPLAKNIQYF. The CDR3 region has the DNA TGTGTCAGCGGGAGGTCGAAACCTCTAGCCAAAAACATTCAGTACTTC.